This paragraph reports one T cell receptor beta chain. What it binds is unknown. This specimen comes from a study of identical twins. TCRdb re-called the 5' RACE reads with MiXCR, one entry per CDR3 protein. Of roughly 770,000 distinct CDR3 sequences in the sample, about 18% are singletons; the top ten hold about 12%. Points from the study as a whole: Model-predicted out-of-frame TCR alpha sharing fell below observed values in monozygotic twins.

Another study also made use of these data, one on T cells expressing NK-cell markers.

This TCR came from a woman aged 18-29 years in good health. The sequenced material came from PBMCs.

The CDR3 coding sequence is TGTGCCAGCGAGCTTGAGGGCTATAATGAAAAACTGTTTTTT. This translates into CASELEGYNEKLFF. The chain has TRBV5-5 and TRBJ1-4; D is uncertain. This CDR3 has 14 amino acids. Germline assignment: CDR1 SGHKS and CDR2 YYEKEE (reference sequence). Trimming removed 7 bases at V and 4 bases at J, with 14 bases between.